This T cell receptor beta chain was found in a study of shared clonotypes between healthy human individuals. The germline CDR1 and CDR2 sequences are SGHRS and YFSETQ. This CDR3 has 13 residues. Trimming took off 8 bases at V and 5 bases at J, with 17 bases between the two ends. This table comes from immunoSEQ multiplex PCR, and its TCRdb copy is limited to in-frame clones, with some not included. This repertoire shows roughly 1,500,000 clones, approximately 98.5% found once; its top ten account for over 0.3%. The clonotype comes from a man younger than 45 in good health. The source material was naive CD4+ T cells sorted from blood. This sample's subset: CD45RA+ positively selected. V usage is TRBV5-1 and J usage is TRBJ2-7; TRBD1 is a possible D gene (5 bases). CDR3: CASTMAGIDEQYF. The CDR3 DNA follows: TGCGCCAGTACTATGGCAGGGATCGACGAGCAGTACTTC.